The 12 T cell receptor beta chains given below trace back to one sample, sequenced in a study of shared clonotypes between healthy human individuals. Profiled with immunoSEQ multiplex PCR; TCRdb holds only in-frame clones, not every one. This table has 760,000 or so clones, 96% appearing once. Naive-designated CD8 cells lacked CD45RO, were positively enriched for CCR7, and omitted terminally differentiated effector memory CD45RA+ cells. Sequenced material: naive CD8+ T cells sorted from blood. All receptors come from a man under 40 in good health.

The chain carries TRBV9 and TRBJ1-2; perhaps TRBD1 as D (6 bases). The CDR3 is made up of 15 amino acids. V was trimmed by 3 bases and J by 4 bases, leaving 16 bases between them. Per the germline V gene, CDR1 is SGDLS and CDR2 is YYNGEE. CDR3 in amino acids: CASSAGEGGAYGYTF. The CDR3 DNA sequence: TGTGCCAGCAGCGCCGGGGAGGGGGGTGCCTATGGCTACACCTTC.

The chain joins TRBV27 to TRBJ2-7; TRBD2 matches at 12 bases. Germline V gene data show CDR1 as MNHEY and CDR2 as SMNVEV (reference sequence). CDR3 length: 14 amino acids. The ends lost 8 bases at V and 3 bases at J; junction bases unmatched: 5. The CDR3: CASGTSGRFYEQYF. DNA of the CDR3: TGTGCCAGCGGTACTAGCGGGAGGTTCTACGAGCAGTACTTC.

The chain combines TRBV15 with TRBJ1-3; no definite D call. There are 15 residues in the CDR3. Germline loops: CDR1 LNHNV, CDR2 YYDKDF (reference sequence). The V end was cut by 1 base, the J end by 4 bases, with 11 bases between. CDR3 in amino acids: CATSRVGEFGNTIYF. CDR3 nucleotide sequence: TGTGCCACCAGCAGAGTTGGGGAATTCGGAAACACCATATATTTT.

V is TRBV28 and J is TRBJ2-7, with a tentative D call TRBD1 (6 bases). Germline CDR1 and CDR2: MDHEN and SYDVKM. The CDR3 totals 16 residues. Trimming stripped 10 bases from V and 2 bases from J, with 24 bases between. The CDR3 sequence is CATTSTGTIFTYEQYF. For the CDR3, the DNA is TGTGCCACCACTTCCACAGGGACAATTTTCACCTACGAGCAGTACTTC.

J is TRBJ2-3 and V is TRBV12-5; 10 bases are a match to TRBD1. CDR1 is LGHNT and CDR2 is FRNRAP in the germline V gene. This CDR3 contains 17 residues. With 5 bases clipped from V and 1 base from J, the junction kept 9 bases outside the gene matches. The CDR3 nucleotides are TGTGCTAGTGGTACAGGACAGGGGGGCCTTCGCACAGATACGCAGTATTTT. It yields the protein CASGTGQGGLRTDTQYF. Complete variable domain (other parts from reference TRBV12-5 and TRBJ2-3): DARVTQTPRHKVTEMGQEVTMRCQPILGHNTVFWYRQTMMQGLELLAYFRNRAPLDDSGMPKDRFSAEMPDATLATLKIQPSEPRDSAVYFCASGTGQGGLRTDTQYFGPGTRLTVL.

The rearrangement links TRBV30 to TRBJ2-3; D might be TRBD2 (6 bases). V shed 2 bases and J shed 2 bases, with 11 bases lying between them. This CDR3 is 14 amino acids long. Germline assignment: CDR1 GTSNPN and CDR2 SVGIG (reference sequence). The CDR3 sequence is CAWSSSANTDTQYF. For the CDR3, the DNA is TGTGCCTGGAGTTCTAGCGCGAACACAGATACGCAGTATTTT.

CDR3 residues: CASSVGTGTEGYTF. The DNA for the CDR3 is TGTGCCAGCAGCGTCGGGACAGGGACTGAAGGCTACACCTTC. V is TRBV9 and J is TRBJ1-2; 9 positions match TRBD1. V gave up 2 bases and J gave up 8 bases; unmatched junction bases: 7. The CDR3 extends over 14 amino acids. Germline assignment: CDR1 SGDLS and CDR2 YYNGEE.

The chain uses TRBV15 and TRBJ2-1; 7 positions agree with TRBD2. The CDR3 covers 14 residues. Germline trimming cut 4 bases from V and 7 bases from J; bases unmatched to any gene: 7. Germline V lookup: CDR1 LNHNV, CDR2 YYDKDF (reference sequence). The CDR3 is CATSKWDGGNEQFF. The CDR3, as DNA: TGTGCCACCAGCAAGTGGGACGGGGGGAATGAGCAGTTCTTC.

The V and J genes are TRBV10-2 and TRBJ2-3; weak D call: TRBD2 (5 bases). Trimming took 4 bases from V and 5 from J, leaving 16 bases between them. CDR3 length equals 15 residues. CDR1 is WSHSY and CDR2 is SAAADI in the germline V gene. The CDR3 DNA reads as TGCGCCAGCAGTGTCCCGGGAAAAGCGGTAGATACGCAGTATTTT. This sequence encodes CASSVPGKAVDTQYF.

The CDR3 protein is CASSPLGVGTDTQYF. CDR3 DNA sequence: TGTGCCAGCAGTCCTCTGGGAGTGGGCACAGATACGCAGTATTTT. The chain carries TRBV27 and TRBJ2-3; tentative D call: TRBD2 (5 bases). V was trimmed by 5 bases and J by 1 base, leaving 13 bases between them. Germline assignment: CDR1 MNHEY and CDR2 SMNVEV (reference sequence). The CDR3 is 15 residues long.

CDR3 residues: CASSQPGQITGELFF. Here the CDR3 DNA reads TGTGCCAGTAGTCAGCCGGGACAGATAACCGGGGAGCTGTTTTTT. The chain carries TRBV19 and TRBJ2-2, with 7 bases that match TRBD1. The trim removed 5 bases at V and 5 bases at J, leaving 8 bases unmatched. The CDR3 has 15 residues. The V gene's germline CDR1 is LNHDA and CDR2 SQIVND (reference sequence).

The J gene is TRBJ2-6, the V gene TRBV5-6; D unresolved. CDR1 is SGHDT and CDR2 is YYEEEE in the germline V gene. V lost 3 bases and J lost 4, with 11 bases in between. The CDR3 length is 15 residues. The CDR3, as DNA: TGTGCCAGCAGCTCCCCGGGTGCCGGGGCCAACGTCCTGACTTTC. This gives the protein CASSSPGAGANVLTF. Based on the CDR3 plus reference TRBV5-6 and TRBJ2-6, the full variable domain is DAGVTQSPTHLIKTRGQQVTLRCSPKSGHDTVSWYQQALGQGPQFIFQYYEEEERQRGNFPDRFSGHQFPNYSSELNVNALLLGDSALYLCASSSPGAGANVLTFGAGSRLTVL.